The present T cell receptor beta chain was sequenced within a study of shared clonotypes between healthy human individuals (dated by TCRdb to 2018 to 2021). A note on the overall study: The cohort comprised a couple of women and a few men aged 18 to 49 years. For each donor, three plates each were used for CD4 naive and CD4 memory, two plates were used for CD8 naive, and one plate was used for CD8 memory. Blood TCR repertoires of about five healthy adults were deeply sequenced to estimate repertoire size and the extent of clonotype sharing between individuals. To increase sequencing depth and limit assay-specific biases, TCR repertoire library preparation and sequencing were carried out by different laboratories using diverse techniques. Each donor's leukapheresis produced roughly between roughly 0.85 and 10 billion PBMCs. Study-wide conclusions, independent of this receptor: Naive subsets generally had larger estimated clonotype richness than memory subsets. Sharing across a few donors was observed for around 5% of naive CD4, over 3% of naive CD8, 2% to 2.5% of memory CD4, and about 0.4% of memory CD8 clonotypes. The small number of donors limited the genetic and exposure-history diversity represented. Incomplete sequencing was indicated by rarefaction of sorted-subset datasets, despite the large sequencing depth. Sampling was restricted to blood, and TCR repertoires in tissues likely differ from the TCR repertoires found in blood. Higher generation probabilities were observed for clonotypes shared by all four sorted-subset donors than for non-shared clonotypes. Based on pairwise subsampling, the degree of clonotype sharing among donors was expected to be affected by sequencing depth.

Concerning this clone: It has no known antigen specificity. No much larger clonotype is one base removed from it; base qualities were not supplied.

The donors were healthy, HIV-negative adults with no recently reported acute infections or vaccinations. Every donor was a Caucasian adult living in Nashville, Tennessee, USA. CD4+ T cells were enriched by magnetic negative selection; naive cells were then positively selected on CD45RA, and the negative fraction formed the memory subset. After blood collection by leukapheresis, PBMCs were isolated using Ficoll-Histopaque density gradient centrifugation and then cryopreserved in the vapor phase of liquid nitrogen. Purity and quantity of every magnetically sorted T cell population were checked by analytical flow cytometry. From each sorted fraction, genomic DNA was isolated and quantified by UV absorbance on a Nanodrop 2000c. V was cut back by 3 bases and J by 14 bases, leaving a gap of 20 bases between them. CDR1 and CDR2 (SGHKS, YYEKEE) derive from the germline V gene (reference sequence). Spanning cysteine to phenylalanine, the CDR3 consists of 14 amino acids. Only CDR3 DNA is held: 42 bases, read in frame from base 1.

Using the deep immunoSEQ assay, multiplex PCR amplified TCR CDR3 regions from genomic DNA. Genomic DNA extracted from each cell subset was distributed evenly over all wells of several immunoSEQ 96-well plates, and each plate served as one replicate. Each replicate PCR for sorted subsets received around 0.2 ug genomic DNA, equal to about 29,000 T cell genomes. Purified libraries were measured with a Qubit 3.0 fluorometer, size-checked on a Bioanalyzer 2100, and measured again with the KAPA Library Quantification kit. Every immunoSEQ 96-well plate was sequenced on a dedicated single-read 150-cycle Illumina NextSeq 550 flow cell. Processing in the source paper ran as follows. The immunoSEQ output contained only junctional sequences without quality scores, so filtering could not match that applied to full-length reads. Sequences were annotated with PyIR, a Python wrapper for IgBLAST v1.9, and V/J genes and CDR3 were assigned using IMGT germline references. Reads with weak V/J assignments (E-value above 1e-6), missing CDR3, stop codons, out-of-frame junctions, or ambiguous translated residues were removed. V3J clonotypes were defined as sequences sharing an identical inferred V gene, J gene, and CDR3 amino acid sequence. Percentage overlap between repertoires was calculated by dividing the number of shared unique clonotypes by the size of the smaller repertoire. Three approaches were used to assess repertoire richness: RTK rarefaction, the Chao1 estimator, and Recon v2.1 estimates of unobserved clonotypes. Generation probabilities for all TCRbeta clonotypes obtained by the gDNA method from several donors were computed using OLGA. TCRdb re-hosts the immuneACCESS table, in-frame sequences only. Its copies lack some clones; in the studies checked, an unresolved V gene accounts for under half of them, and the cause for the rest is not known. That table supplies the V and J calls and clone size; D and trimming were determined from the DNA. The sample has 2,500,000 or so clones on record, about 90% of them singletons. The ten top clones hold 0.37% of the sample.

The sequence was obtained from a young man in good health. Some clones in this sample may be carry-over from other donors' samples. Here the chain combines TRBV5-5 and TRBJ1-4, and the D gene may be TRBD1, 5 bases matching. The sample comprised naive CD4+ T cells from PBMCs. Taken with the paper, the label for cell subset or site translates to: CD45RA+ positively selected. The CDR3 in this case is CASSSGTPGGYLFF. The nucleotides are TGTGCCAGCAGCTCGGGGACCCCTGGTGGTTATCTGTTTTTT. Here the CDR3 is joined to the reference TRBV5-5 and TRBJ1-4 genes, and the full variable domain is: DAGVTQSPTHLIKTRGQQVTLRCSPISGHKSVSWYQQVLGQGPQFIFQYYEKEERGRGNFPDRFSARQFPNYSSELNVNALLLGDSALYLCASSSGTPGGYLFFGSGTQLSVL.